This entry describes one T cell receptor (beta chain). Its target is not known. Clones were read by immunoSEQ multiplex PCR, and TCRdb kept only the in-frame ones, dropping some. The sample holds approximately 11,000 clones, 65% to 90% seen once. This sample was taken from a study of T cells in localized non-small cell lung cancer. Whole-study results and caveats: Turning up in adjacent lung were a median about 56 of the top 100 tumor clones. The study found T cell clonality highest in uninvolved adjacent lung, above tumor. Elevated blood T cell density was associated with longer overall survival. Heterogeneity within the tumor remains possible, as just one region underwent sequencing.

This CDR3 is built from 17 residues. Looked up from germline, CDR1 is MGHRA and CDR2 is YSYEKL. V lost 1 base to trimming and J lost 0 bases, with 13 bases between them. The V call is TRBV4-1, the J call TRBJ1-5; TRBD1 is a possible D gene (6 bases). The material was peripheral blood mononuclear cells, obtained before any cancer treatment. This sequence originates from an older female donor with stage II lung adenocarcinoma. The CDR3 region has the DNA TGCGCCAGCAGCCAAGTGTACAGGGATGATAGCAATCAGCCCCAGCATTTT. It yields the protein CASSQVYRDDSNQPQHF.